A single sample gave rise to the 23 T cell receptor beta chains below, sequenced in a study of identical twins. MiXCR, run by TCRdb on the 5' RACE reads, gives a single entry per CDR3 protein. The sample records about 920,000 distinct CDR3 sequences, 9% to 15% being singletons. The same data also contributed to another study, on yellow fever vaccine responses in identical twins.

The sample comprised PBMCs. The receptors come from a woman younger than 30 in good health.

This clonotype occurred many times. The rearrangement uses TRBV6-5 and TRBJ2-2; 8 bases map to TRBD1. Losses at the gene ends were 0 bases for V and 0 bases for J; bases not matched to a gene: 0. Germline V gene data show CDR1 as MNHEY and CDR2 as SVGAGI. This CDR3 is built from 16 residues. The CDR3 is CASSYSTGANTGELFF. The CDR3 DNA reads TGTGCCAGCAGTTACTCGACAGGGGCGAACACCGGGGAGCTGTTTTTT.

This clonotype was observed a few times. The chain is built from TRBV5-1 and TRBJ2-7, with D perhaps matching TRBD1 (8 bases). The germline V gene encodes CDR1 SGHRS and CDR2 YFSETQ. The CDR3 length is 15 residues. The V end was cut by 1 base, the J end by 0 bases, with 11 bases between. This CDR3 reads CASSLTGGVSYEQYF. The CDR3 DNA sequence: TGCGCCAGCAGCTTGACAGGGGGGGTCTCCTACGAGCAGTACTTC.

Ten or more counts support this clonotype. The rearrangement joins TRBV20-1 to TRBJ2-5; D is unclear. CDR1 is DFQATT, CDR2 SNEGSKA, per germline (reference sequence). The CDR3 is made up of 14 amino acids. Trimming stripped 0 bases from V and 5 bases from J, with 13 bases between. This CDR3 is CSAREGVGMETQYF. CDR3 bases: TGCAGTGCTAGAGAGGGTGTTGGGATGGAGACCCAGTACTTC.

The CDR3 here is CASNRKTGANVLTF. The CDR3 DNA follows: TGTGCCAGCAACCGGAAGACTGGGGCCAACGTCCTGACTTTC. V usage is TRBV12-3 or TRBV12-4 and J usage is TRBJ2-6; D uncertain. This CDR3 has 14 residues. V was clipped by 7 bases and J by 2 bases, with 9 bases between them.

The CDR3 nucleotides read TGTGCCCTAAGTGAGCCCTTGTGGAAGGAGACCCAGTACTTC. Amino acids: CALSEPLWKETQYF. The J gene is TRBJ2-5, the V gene TRBV6-1; D remains unclear. Trimming left V 11 bases short and J 5 bases short, with 21 bases between. The CDR3 has 14 amino acids. Per the germline V gene, CDR1 is MNHNS and CDR2 is SASEGT.

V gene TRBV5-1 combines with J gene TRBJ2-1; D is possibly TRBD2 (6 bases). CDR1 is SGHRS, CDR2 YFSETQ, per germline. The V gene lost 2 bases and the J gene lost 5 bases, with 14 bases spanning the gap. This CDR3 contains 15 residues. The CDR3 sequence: CASSFGLARNNEQFF. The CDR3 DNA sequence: TGCGCCAGCAGCTTCGGTCTAGCGAGAAACAATGAGCAGTTCTTC.

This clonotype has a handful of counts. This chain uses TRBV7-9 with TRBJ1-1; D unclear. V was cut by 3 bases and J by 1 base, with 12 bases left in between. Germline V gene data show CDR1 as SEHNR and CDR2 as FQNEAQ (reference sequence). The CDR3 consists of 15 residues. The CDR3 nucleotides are TGTGCCAGCAGCTTTTACGGAGGTGCGAACACTGAAGCTTTCTTT. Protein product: CASSFYGGANTEAFF.

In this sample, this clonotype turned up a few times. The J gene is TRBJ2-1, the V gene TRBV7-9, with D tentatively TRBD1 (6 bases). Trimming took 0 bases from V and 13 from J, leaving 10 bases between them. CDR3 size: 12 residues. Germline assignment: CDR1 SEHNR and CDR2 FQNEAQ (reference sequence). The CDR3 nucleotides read TGTGCCAGCAGCTTAGCGGACAGCCTTCAGTTCTTC. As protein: CASSLADSLQFF.

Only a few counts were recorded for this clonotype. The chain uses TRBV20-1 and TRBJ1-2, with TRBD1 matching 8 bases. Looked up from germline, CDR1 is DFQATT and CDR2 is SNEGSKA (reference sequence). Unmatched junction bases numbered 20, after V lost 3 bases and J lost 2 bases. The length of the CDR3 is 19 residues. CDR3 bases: TGCAGTGCTAGGAGACTAAGACAGGGGAGTTCCTTACTGAACTATGGCTACACCTTC. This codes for CSARRLRQGSSLLNYGYTF.

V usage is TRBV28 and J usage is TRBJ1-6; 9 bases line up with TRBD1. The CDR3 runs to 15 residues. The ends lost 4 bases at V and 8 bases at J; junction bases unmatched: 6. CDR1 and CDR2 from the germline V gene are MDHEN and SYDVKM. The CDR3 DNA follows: TGTGCCAGCAGTTCTATGACAGGGGGATATTCACCCCTCCACTTT. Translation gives CASSSMTGGYSPLHF. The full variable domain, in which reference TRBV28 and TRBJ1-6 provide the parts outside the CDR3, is DVKVTQSSRYLVKRTGEKVFLECVQDMDHENMFWYRQDPGLGLRLIYFSYDVKMKEKGDIPEGYSVSREKKERFSLILESASTNQTSMYLCASSSMTGGYSPLHFGNGTRLTVT.

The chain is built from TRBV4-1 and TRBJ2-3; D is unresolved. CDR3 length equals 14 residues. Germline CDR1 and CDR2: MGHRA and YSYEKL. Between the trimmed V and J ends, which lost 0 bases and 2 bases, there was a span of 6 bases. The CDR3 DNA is TGCGCCAGCAGCCAAGAGAACCCCACAGATACGCAGTATTTT. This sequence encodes CASSQENPTDTQYF.

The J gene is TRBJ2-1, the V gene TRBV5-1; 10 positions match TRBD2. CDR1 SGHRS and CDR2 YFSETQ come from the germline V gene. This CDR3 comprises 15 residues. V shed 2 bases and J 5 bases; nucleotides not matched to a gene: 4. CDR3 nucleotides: TGCGCCAGCAGCTTTCAGCTAGCGGGAGACAATGAGCAGTTCTTC. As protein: CASSFQLAGDNEQFF.

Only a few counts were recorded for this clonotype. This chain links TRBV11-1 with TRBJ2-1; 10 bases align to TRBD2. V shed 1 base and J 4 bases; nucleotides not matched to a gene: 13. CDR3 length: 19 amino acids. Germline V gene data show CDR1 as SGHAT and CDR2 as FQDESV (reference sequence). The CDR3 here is CASSLVVVLGTSEYNEQFF. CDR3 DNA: TGTGCCAGCAGCTTAGTTGTGGTTCTTGGGACTAGCGAATACAATGAGCAGTTCTTC.

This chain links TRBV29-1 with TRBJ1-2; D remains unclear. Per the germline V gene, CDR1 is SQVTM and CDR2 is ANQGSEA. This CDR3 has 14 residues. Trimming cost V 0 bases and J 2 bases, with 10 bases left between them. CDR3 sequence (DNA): TGCAGCGTTGAAGAGGCAGCCCTAAACTATGGCTACACCTTC. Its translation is CSVEEAALNYGYTF.

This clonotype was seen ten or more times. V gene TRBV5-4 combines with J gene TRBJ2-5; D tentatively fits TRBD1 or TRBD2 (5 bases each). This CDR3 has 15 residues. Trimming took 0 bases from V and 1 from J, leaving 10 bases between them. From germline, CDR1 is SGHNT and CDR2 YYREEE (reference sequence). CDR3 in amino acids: CASSLGGAGQETQYF. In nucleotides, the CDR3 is TGTGCCAGCAGCTTGGGAGGGGCCGGCCAAGAGACCCAGTACTTC.

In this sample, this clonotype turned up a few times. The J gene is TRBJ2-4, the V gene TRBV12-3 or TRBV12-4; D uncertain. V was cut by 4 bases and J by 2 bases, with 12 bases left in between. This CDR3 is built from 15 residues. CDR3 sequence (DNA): TGTGCCAGCAGTTCAGGTTCCCTCTCCAAAAACATTCAGTACTTC. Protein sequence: CASSSGSLSKNIQYF.

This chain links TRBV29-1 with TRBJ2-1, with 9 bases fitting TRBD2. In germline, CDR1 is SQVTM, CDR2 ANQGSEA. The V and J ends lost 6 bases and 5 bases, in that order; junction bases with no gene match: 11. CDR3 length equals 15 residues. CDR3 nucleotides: TGCAGCGTCGTCCGACTAGCGGAGGGCCACAATGAGCAGTTCTTC. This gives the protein CSVVRLAEGHNEQFF.

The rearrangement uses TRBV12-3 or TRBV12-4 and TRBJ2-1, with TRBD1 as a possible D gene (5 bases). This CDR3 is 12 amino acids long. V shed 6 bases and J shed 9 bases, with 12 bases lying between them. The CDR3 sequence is CASRGVPTEQFF. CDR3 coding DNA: TGTGCCAGCAGAGGGGTCCCGACTGAGCAGTTCTTC.

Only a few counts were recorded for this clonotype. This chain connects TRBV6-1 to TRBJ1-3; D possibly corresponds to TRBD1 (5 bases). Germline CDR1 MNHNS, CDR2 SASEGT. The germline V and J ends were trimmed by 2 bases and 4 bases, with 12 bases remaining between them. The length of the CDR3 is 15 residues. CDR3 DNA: TGTGCCAGCAGTGAATCTACAAAGGGGGGAAACACCATATATTTT. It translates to CASSESTKGGNTIYF.

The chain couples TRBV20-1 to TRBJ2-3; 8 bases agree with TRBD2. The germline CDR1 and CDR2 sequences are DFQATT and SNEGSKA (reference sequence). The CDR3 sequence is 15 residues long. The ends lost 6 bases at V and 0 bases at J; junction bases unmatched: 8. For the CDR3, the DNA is TGCAGTGCATTCACTAGCGGCACTAGCACAGATACGCAGTATTTT. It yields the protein CSAFTSGTSTDTQYF.

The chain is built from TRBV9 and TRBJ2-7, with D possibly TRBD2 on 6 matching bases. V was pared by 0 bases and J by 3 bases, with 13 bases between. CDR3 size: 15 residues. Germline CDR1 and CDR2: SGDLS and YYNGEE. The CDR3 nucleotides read TGTGCCAGCAGCGTAGCCCCCGCGGGACTCTACGAGCAGTACTTC. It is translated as CASSVAPAGLYEQYF. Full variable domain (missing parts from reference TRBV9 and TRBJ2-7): DSGVTQTPKHLITATGQRVTLRCSPRSGDLSVYWYQQSLDQGLQFLIQYYNGEERAKGNILERFSAQQFPDLHSELNLSSLELGDSALYFCASSVAPAGLYEQYFGPGTRLTVT.

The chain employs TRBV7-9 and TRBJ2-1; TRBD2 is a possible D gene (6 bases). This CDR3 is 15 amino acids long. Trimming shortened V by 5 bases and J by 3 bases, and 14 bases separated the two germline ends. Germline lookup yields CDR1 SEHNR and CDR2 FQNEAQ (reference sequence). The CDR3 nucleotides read TGTGCCAGCAGCGCTGGCGGGATGGACTACAATGAGCAGTTCTTC. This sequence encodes CASSAGGMDYNEQFF.

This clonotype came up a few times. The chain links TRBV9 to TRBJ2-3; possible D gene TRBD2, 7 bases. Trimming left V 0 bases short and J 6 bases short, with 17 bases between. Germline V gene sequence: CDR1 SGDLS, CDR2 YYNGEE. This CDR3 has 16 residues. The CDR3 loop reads CASSVAGGGAYDTQYF. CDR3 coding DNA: TGTGCCAGCAGCGTAGCTGGCGGGGGCGCATATGATACGCAGTATTTT.